This T cell receptor (beta chain) came from a study of T cells in localized non-small cell lung cancer. Study-level points and caveats: Uninvolved nearby lung showed the greatest T cell clonality, exceeding that found in tumor.

Looked up from germline, CDR1 is KGHSH and CDR2 is LQKENI. This CDR3 comprises 14 residues. Trimming stripped 3 bases from V and 4 bases from J, with 13 bases between. Of note for this clone: Antigen: not known.

The data were produced by immunoSEQ multiplex PCR, yet TCRdb's version contains in-frame clones alone and is incomplete. Altogether 21,000 or so clones are present, 70% to 90% being singletons, with the ten largest covering roughly 30%. V is TRBV18 and J is TRBJ2-7; D gene uncertain. This receptor was taken from a male donor aged 60 or over with stage II lung adenocarcinoma. The sequences come from peripheral blood mononuclear cells, collected before any cancer treatment. CDR3 region: CASSPNQNTYEQYF. CDR3 sequence (DNA): TGTGCCAGCTCACCCAACCAAAATACTTACGAGCAGTACTTC.